The clone carrying this T cell receptor (beta chain) was detected only a few times. TCRdb itself ran the RT-PCR reads through MiXCR, one entry per CDR3 protein. The sample shows around 850,000 distinct CDR3 sequences, about 18% of them seen only once. The record originates from a study of response to subunit inactivated influenza vaccine. The CDR3 has 18 amino acids. The V gene's germline CDR1 is SGHRS and CDR2 YFSETQ. Deletions cut 0 bases from V and 0 bases from J, with 13 bases between. This specimen consisted of PBMCs from blood, obtained around 5 days after vaccination. The receptor comes from a man aged 50 or older who received an inactivated influenza vaccine. V is TRBV5-1 and J is TRBJ2-6; D remains unclear. The DNA for the CDR3 is TGCGCCAGCAGCTTGGATTTGGACGGCGGCTCTGGGGCCAACGTCCTGACTTTC. Translating gives CASSLDLDGGSGANVLTF. The full variable domain, with the rest looked up from reference TRBV5-1 and TRBJ2-6, is KAGVTQTPRYLIKTRGQQVTLSCSPISGHRSVSWYQQTPGQGLQFLFEYFSETQRNKGNFPGRFSGRQFSNSRSEMNVSTLELGDSALYLCASSLDLDGGSGANVLTFGAGSRLTVL.